A selection of T cell receptor beta chains follows, all from one sample in a study of blood T cells in healthy people across ages. TCRdb re-called the 5' RACE reads through MiXCR, storing one row per CDR3 protein. The sample comprises about 1.8 million distinct CDR3 sequences, roughly 49% of which are singletons, and approximately 2% rests with the top ten. Specimen: blood. These receptors were obtained from a middle-aged woman in good health. Both conserved end residues are part of each CDR3. D genes are given only for firm matches. Rows give clone size only sometimes, using once, few, many, or a class for an expanded clone.

clone size	D gene	J gene	V gene	CDR3 DNA	CDR3 protein
few	NA	TRBJ2-1	TRBV7-2	TGTGCCAGCAGCCAGACTGGCGGGGCTTTATACAATGAGCAGTTCTTC	CASSQTGGALYNEQFF
NA	NA	TRBJ2-1	TRBV11-2	TGTGCCAGCAGCTTACTGGTAGCAGGGCTCGGCAATGAGCAGTTCTTC	CASSLLVAGLGNEQFF
few	NA	TRBJ1-2	TRBV6-2/TRBV6-3	TGTGCCAGCAGACTCTGGGGCGCTCAGGTTGGCTACACCTTC	CASRLWGAQVGYTF
NA	TRBD2	TRBJ2-6	TRBV20-1	TGCAGTGCTAGATCTAGCGGGGGGCCCGCATCCGTCCTGACTTTC	CSARSSGGPASVLTF
NA	NA	TRBJ2-7	TRBV7-8	TGTGCCAGCAGCGAACCTAGCTCCTACGAGCAGTACTTC	CASSEPSSYEQYF
many	NA	TRBJ2-5	TRBV29-1	TGCAGCGTTGAGGGAAAGTACCAAGAGACCCAGTACTTC	CSVEGKYQETQYF
NA	TRBD1	TRBJ2-5	TRBV7-2	TGTGCCAGCAGCGGGGGGACAGGGTCCGAGACCCAGTACTTC	CASSGGTGSETQYF
NA	NA	TRBJ2-3	TRBV25-1	TGTGCCAGCAGTGGAAAAAACTACGTGAAGGGGAAGTTGGCAGATACGCAGTATTTT	CASSGKNYVKGKLADTQYF
NA	TRBD2	TRBJ2-7	TRBV28	TGTGCCAGCAGTTTATCTAGGACTAGCGGGTACTACGAGCAGTACTTC	CASSLSRTSGYYEQYF
NA	NA	TRBJ2-3	TRBV7-2	TGTGCCAGCAGCCTCCTTGGGACCCCCGGTAGCACAGATACGCAGTATTTT	CASSLLGTPGSTDTQYF
NA	TRBD2	TRBJ2-4	TRBV5-6	TGTGCCAGCAGCGGGACTAGCGGGGGGGCAGGCAAAAACATTCAGTACTTC	CASSGTSGGAGKNIQYF
NA	NA	TRBJ1-2	TRBV29-1	TGCAGCGTTGACAGGGTTTTGAGCGACTATGGCTACACCTTC	CSVDRVLSDYGYTF
NA	NA	TRBJ1-2	TRBV7-2	TGTGCCAGCAGCTCCCCACGGCTCTATGGCTACACCTTC	CASSSPRLYGYTF
NA	TRBD1	TRBJ2-5	TRBV7-9	TGTGCCAGCAGCCAGTCGACAGGGGGGAATGAGACCCAGTACTTC	CASSQSTGGNETQYF
NA	NA	TRBJ2-6	TRBV12-3/TRBV12-4	TGTGCCAGCAGTAAGGGGGACAAGGGAATTAGGTCGGGGGCCAACGTCCTGACTTTC	CASSKGDKGIRSGANVLTF
once	NA	TRBJ1-2	TRBV7-8	TGTGCCAGCAGCGCACCTGGGACCTTCTATGGCTACACCTTC	CASSAPGTFYGYTF
NA	NA	TRBJ2-7	TRBV28	TGTGCCAGCACCATTCCCCCTTCCCTCGAGCAGTACTTC	CASTIPPSLEQYF
NA	NA	TRBJ2-3	TRBV7-9	TGTGCCAGCAGCTTCCCGATAGGGTTTGCAGATACGCAGTATTTT	CASSFPIGFADTQYF
NA	TRBD2	TRBJ2-3	TRBV7-2	TGTGCCAGCAGCTTAGTAGCGGGGGGACGCACAGATACGCAGTATTTT	CASSLVAGGRTDTQYF
NA	NA	TRBJ2-3	TRBV6-2/TRBV6-3	TGTGCCAGCATAAAGAGCGGCGCCCCCGCAGATACGCAGTATTTT	CASIKSGAPADTQYF
few	NA	TRBJ2-3	TRBV4-3	TGCGCCAGCAGCCAAGGCGGGGACTCCCATACGCAGTATTTT	CASSQGGDSHTQYF
NA	NA	TRBJ1-1	TRBV20-1	TGCAGTGCTAGATCACGGCACACTGAAGCTTTCTTT	CSARSRHTEAFF
few	NA	TRBJ2-3	TRBV5-1	TGCGCCAGCAGCTATGACGGCGTGAGGGGCCTCGGCACAGATACGCAGTATTTT	CASSYDGVRGLGTDTQYF
few	NA	TRBJ1-2	TRBV2	TGTGCCAGCAAAGGCGGCGCGAACTATGGCTACACCTTC	CASKGGANYGYTF
NA	NA	TRBJ2-3	TRBV6-5	TGTGCCAGCAGCCCCGTCGGAGGGCGGTCAGATACGCAGTATTTT	CASSPVGGRSDTQYF
few	TRBD1	TRBJ2-5	TRBV12-3/TRBV12-4	TGTGCCAGCAGTACACAGGGGGCCGGGGAGACCCAGTACTTC	CASSTQGAGETQYF
NA	NA	TRBJ2-5	TRBV20-1	TGCAGTGCTAGAGTAGGCCTTACGGAGACCCAGTACTTC	CSARVGLTETQYF
few	NA	TRBJ2-7	TRBV28	TGTGCCAGCTCAAACGGGGTAGACTACGAGCAGTACTTC	CASSNGVDYEQYF
NA	NA	TRBJ2-1	TRBV4-3	TGCGCCAGCAGCCCCCAGGCAGGGGTTTCTAATGAGCAGTTCTTC	CASSPQAGVSNEQFF
NA	TRBD2	TRBJ2-5	TRBV20-1	TGCAGTGCTAGGATAATAGCGGGGGGAATACAAGAGACCCAGTACTTC	CSARIIAGGIQETQYF
many	TRBD1	TRBJ2-1	TRBV7-9	TGTGCCAGCAGGATCGGGACAGGGGGCGGTTACCACAATGAGCAGTTCTTC	CASRIGTGGGYHNEQFF
NA	TRBD2	TRBJ2-1	TRBV7-2	TGTGCCAGCAGTCCTAGCGGGGGGACAGGTGGGCACAATGAGCAGTTCTTC	CASSPSGGTGGHNEQFF
NA	NA	TRBJ2-1	TRBV6-2/TRBV6-3	TGTGCCAACAATTCCGGGACGACCTCCTACAATGAGCAGTTCTTC	CANNSGTTSYNEQFF
NA	TRBD1	TRBJ2-7	TRBV27	TGTGCCAGCAGTTTAAAGGACAGGGTTAACAACGAGCAGTACTTC	CASSLKDRVNNEQYF
NA	TRBD1	TRBJ1-5	TRBV7-9	TGTGCCAGCAGCCTTAGCGGACAGGGCTATCAGCCCCAGCATTTT	CASSLSGQGYQPQHF
NA	NA	TRBJ2-7	TRBV7-8	TGTGCCAGCAGCCACGGGGGCCCAGGAGTTTACGAGCAGTACTTC	CASSHGGPGVYEQYF
few	NA	TRBJ1-5	TRBV20-1	TGCAGTGCTAGAGCGGGACAAAGATATAGTGGCAATCAGCCCCAGCATTTT	CSARAGQRYSGNQPQHF
NA	NA	TRBJ2-3	TRBV4-2	TGTGCCAGCAGCCAAGGAAATCCTAGCACAGATACGCAGTATTTT	CASSQGNPSTDTQYF
few	NA	TRBJ2-1	TRBV7-9	TGTGCCAGCAGCTTTCCCCGCGAGCAGAACCATGAGCAGTTCTTC	CASSFPREQNHEQFF
NA	TRBD2	TRBJ2-1	TRBV29-1	TGCACCACCAGGGCTAGCGGACCATACAATGAGCAGTTCTTC	CTTRASGPYNEQFF
NA	NA	TRBJ2-5	TRBV7-9	TGTGCCAGCAGCTTATCCCTTGTAGTGGGAGACGGAGGAGAGACCCAGTACTTC	CASSLSLVVGDGGETQYF
few	TRBD2	TRBJ2-5	TRBV20-1	TGCAGTGCTAGTACTAGCGGGCTGAAAGAGACCCAGTACTTC	CSASTSGLKETQYF
few	TRBD2	TRBJ2-7	TRBV6-2/TRBV6-3	TGTGCCAGCAGACTGACTAGCGGGACTACCTACGAGCAGTACTTC	CASRLTSGTTYEQYF